The next 2 T cell receptor beta chains were all read from a single sample in a study of T cell repertoires in cytomegalovirus infection. Antigens of these TCRs are unknown. MiXCR, applied by TCRdb to the reads, yields one record per CDR3 protein. Altogether under 850,000 distinct CDR3 sequences are present, roughly a third being singletons, with the ten largest covering about 20%. The specimen comprised cultured PBMCs, sampled from culture after CMV antigen stimulation. These receptors all stem from a human donor in good health (CMV status not recorded). Some clones in this sample may be carry-over from other donors' samples.

V and J are TRBV20-1 and TRBJ2-7; D is uncertain. Germline V gene lookup returns CDR1 DFQATT and CDR2 SNEGSKA (reference sequence). V shed 3 bases and J shed 3 bases, with 9 bases lying between them. The CDR3 length is 12 residues. CDR3 DNA: TGCAGTGCTAGGTCGGTAGGCTACGAGCAGTACTTC. This codes for CSARSVGYEQYF.

The rearrangement joins TRBV4-1 to TRBJ2-5, with 9 bases that match TRBD2. Trimming cost V 1 base and J 5 bases; bases outside gene matches: 8. The CDR3 loop spans 16 amino acids. The germline V gene has CDR1 MGHRA and CDR2 YSYEKL. CDR3 in DNA: TGCGCCAGCAGCCAAGTGATAGCGGGGGAACTGGAGACCCAGTACTTC. Its protein is CASSQVIAGELETQYF.